The entry below gives a single T cell receptor (beta chain) sequence along with its context. This clone was detected once. Its specific antigen is unknown. The sample holds no much larger clone one base away, and base qualities are not on file. The sample contains more than one DNA sequence encoding this CDR3. This sample is part of a study of shared clonotypes between healthy human individuals (TCRdb year 2020). Notes on the research overall: The cohort included a few men and a couple of women between 18 and 49 years of age. Between about 0.9 and 10 billion PBMCs per donor were obtained by leukapheresis. Different laboratories and diverse techniques were used to prepare libraries and sequence TCR repertoires, to increase sequencing depth and limit assay-specific biases. For each donor, CD4 naive and CD4 memory were each given three plates, CD8 naive was given two plates, and CD8 memory was given one plate. The study deeply sequenced blood TCR repertoires of about five healthy adults to estimate repertoire size and the extent of clonotype sharing between individuals.

Results and caveats for the whole study, not just this receptor: Because the study included a small number of donors, the genetic and exposure-history diversity represented was limited. Incomplete sequencing was indicated by rarefaction of sorted-subset datasets, despite the large sequencing depth. Only blood was sampled, and tissue TCR repertoires likely differ from those in blood. Higher generation probabilities were observed for clonotypes shared by all four sorted-subset donors than for non-shared clonotypes. Naive subsets generally had larger estimated clonotype richness than memory subsets. Based on pairwise subsampling, the degree of clonotype sharing among donors was expected to be affected by sequencing depth. Sharing across several donors was observed for approximately 5% of naive CD4, less than 4% of naive CD8, about 2.5% of memory CD4, and about 0.4% of memory CD8 clonotypes.

Using the deep immunoSEQ assay, multiplex PCR amplified TCR CDR3 regions from genomic DNA. Genomic DNA extracted from each cell subset was distributed evenly over all wells of several immunoSEQ 96-well plates, and each plate served as one replicate. For sorted subsets, roughly 0.2 ug genomic DNA, equal to approximately 30,000 T cell genomes, was loaded into each replicate PCR. The purified libraries were quantified using a Qubit 3.0 fluorometer, sized with a Bioanalyzer 2100, and then quantified again using the KAPA Library Quantification kit. Every immunoSEQ 96-well plate was sequenced on a dedicated single-read 150-cycle Illumina NextSeq 550 flow cell. Processing in the source paper ran as follows. Because the immunoSEQ output included only junctional sequences and no quality scores, the filtering could not be the same as the filtering used for full-length reads. To assign V/J genes and CDR3, sequences were annotated against IMGT germline references using PyIR, a Python wrapper for IgBLAST v1.9. Reads were removed for weak V/J assignments (E-value above 1e-6), missing CDR3, stop codons, out-of-frame junctions, or ambiguous translated residues. V3J clonotypes were defined as sequences sharing the same inferred V gene, J gene, and CDR3 amino acid sequence. To compute the percentage overlap between repertoires, the number of shared unique clonotypes was divided by the size of the smaller repertoire. RTK rarefaction, the Chao1 estimator, and Recon v2.1 estimates of unobserved clonotypes were used to assess repertoire richness. OLGA was used to compute generation probabilities for all TCRbeta clonotypes that the gDNA method yielded from a handful of donors. The table was pulled from immuneACCESS by TCRdb, which kept in-frame rearrangements only. Such tables lose some clones; where checked, under half of the loss comes from unresolved V genes, and the rest has no known cause. That table furnishes V, J and clone size, whereas the DNA furnished D and trimming. This sample comprises about 1.5 million clones, around 98% of them detected only once. The ten largest account for around 0.45% of the sample.

CDR1 SNHLY and CDR2 FYNNEI are derived from the germline V gene. V loses 6 bases of germline sequence and J loses 2 bases, and the interval between the two ends is 3 bases. The CDR3 sequence holds 11 residues, the cysteine and phenylalanine included. Only the CDR3 region is kept as DNA, spanning 33 bases read in frame from base 1. The donors were healthy, HIV-negative adults with no recently reported acute infections or vaccinations. Every donor was a Caucasian adult living in Nashville, Tennessee, USA. CD4+ T cells were enriched through magnetic negative selection, after which naive cells were positively selected on CD45RA and the remaining negative fraction served as the memory subset. Blood was obtained by leukapheresis, after which PBMCs were separated by Ficoll-Histopaque density gradient centrifugation and cryopreserved in liquid nitrogen vapor phase. Analytical flow cytometry was used to check the purity and quantity of each magnetically sorted T cell population. Genomic DNA was isolated from each sorted fraction and quantified by UV absorbance on a Nanodrop 2000c.

Recombination linked TRBV2 to TRBJ2-3; the D segment cannot be called with confidence. Sequencing was performed on naive CD4+ T cells sorted from blood. This specimen's cell subset or site label, per the study, means: CD45RA+ positively selected. The TCR sequence derives from a man in his thirties or forties in good health. The DNA is as follows: TGTGCCAGCAGCACCACAGATACGCAGTATTTT. This gives the protein CASSTTDTQYF.